This section outlines one TCR beta chain sequence together with its context. The antigen remains undetermined. The sample comes from a study of a mutant IDH1 vaccine in newly diagnosed glioma. Background on the study: Vaccine dosing followed radiotherapy by 4-6 weeks, or accompanied temozolomide cycles. Beforehand, treatment had been radiotherapy, temozolomide, or both; the majority received both.

The protocol was immunoSEQ multiplex PCR, while the TCRdb copy is restricted to in-frame clones and leaves out a portion. The repertoire holds about 110,000 clones, 90% seen once, with around 0.6% in the top ten. Per germline, CDR1 MNHEY and CDR2 SMNVEV (reference sequence). This CDR3 comprises 14 residues. With 3 bases removed from V and 4 bases from J, the gap between germline ends came to 11 bases. Time point of the sample: week 11, during vaccination. Mutant IDH1 20-mer peptide, at 300 ug, made up each vaccine dose, with topical imiquimod. Each astrocytoma in the donors was new, WHO grade 3 or 4, IDH1-mutant and ATRX-lost.

The clonotype originates from a woman in her forties or fifties with glioma. The V and J genes are TRBV27 and TRBJ2-3; perhaps TRBD2 as D (6 bases). The source was PBMCs, collected from a glioma patient whose treatment included an IDH1 peptide vaccine. In DNA, the CDR3 is TGTGCCAGCAGTTTTCGGGAGAGCTCAGATACGCAGTATTTT. This translates into CASSFRESSDTQYF.